What follows are 17 T cell receptor beta chains derived from one specimen sequenced in a study of blood T cell repertoires in COVID-19. This table comes from immunoSEQ multiplex PCR, and its TCRdb copy is limited to in-frame clones, with some not included. Here the sample spans 250,000 to 400,000 clones, about nine tenths being singletons. The sequenced sample consisted of peripheral blood. Source of these receptors: a woman in her twenties or thirties with COVID-19, enrolled during active disease.

The chain employs TRBV27 and TRBJ1-4, with unresolved D. Trimming took off 3 bases at V and 2 bases at J, with 4 bases between the two ends. Per the germline V gene, CDR1 is MNHEY and CDR2 is SMNVEV (reference sequence). This CDR3 comprises 13 residues. This chain's CDR3 is CASSFQTNEKLFF. The CDR3 nucleotides are TGTGCCAGCAGTTTCCAGACTAATGAAAAACTGTTTTTT.

The chain uses TRBV25-1 and TRBJ2-7; 7 bases match TRBD1. Germline V gene sequence: CDR1 MGHDK, CDR2 SYGVNS. V dropped 6 bases and J dropped 2; count of bases not matched to a gene: 4. This CDR3 has 13 residues. The CDR3 protein is CASSRTGPYEQYF. CDR3 DNA: TGTGCCAGCAGCAGGACAGGACCCTACGAGCAGTACTTC.

The chain is built from TRBV5-4 and TRBJ2-1, with TRBD2 as a possible D gene (5 bases). Germline CDR1 SGHNT, CDR2 YYREEE (reference sequence). The CDR3 totals 14 residues. Trimming stripped 0 bases from V and 6 bases from J, with 10 bases between. The CDR3 sequence: CASSLGGVRNEQFF. For the CDR3, the DNA is TGTGCCAGCAGCTTGGGGGGAGTCCGCAATGAGCAGTTCTTC.

The chain joins TRBV3-1 (or the pseudogene TRBV3-2) to TRBJ1-2, with D perhaps matching TRBD1 (5 bases). V gave up 0 bases and J gave up 8 bases, with 13 bases separating them. CDR3 length: 14 residues. CDR1 LGHDT and CDR2 YNNKEL come from the germline V gene (reference sequence). The CDR3: CASSQDYPGIGYTF. The CDR3 coding sequence is TGTGCCAGCAGCCAAGATTATCCAGGGATCGGCTACACCTTC.

The rearrangement uses TRBV4-2 and TRBJ2-5; 10 positions agree with TRBD2. V lost 0 bases to trimming and J lost 1 base; unmatched junction nucleotides: 8. The germline gives CDR1 LGHNA, CDR2 YNFKEQ. This CDR3 region has 18 residues. CDR3 sequence (DNA): TGTGCCAGCAGCCAAGACTCCACCGGGACTAGCGCCCAAGAGACCCAGTACTTC. Encoded protein: CASSQDSTGTSAQETQYF.

The chain combines TRBV11-2 with TRBJ2-3; TRBD2 is a possible D gene (5 bases). From germline, CDR1 is SGHAT and CDR2 FQNNGV. This CDR3 region has 16 residues. V lost 5 bases and J lost 0, with 15 bases in between. This chain's CDR3 is CASSLDLAASTDTQYF. The CDR3 nucleotides read TGTGCCAGCAGCCTCGATCTAGCCGCTAGCACAGATACGCAGTATTTT.

The gene calls are TRBV7-9 and TRBJ1-6, with D possibly TRBD1 on 6 matching bases. This CDR3 spans 14 amino acids. CDR1 is SEHNR, CDR2 FQNEAQ, per germline (reference sequence). Trimming pared 5 bases from V and 5 bases from J, leaving 10 bases between. CDR3 sequence: CASSTDSDNSPLHF. The CDR3 nucleotides are TGTGCCAGCAGCACGGACAGTGATAATTCACCCCTCCACTTT. Full variable domain (rest looked up from reference TRBV7-9 and TRBJ1-6): DTGVSQNPRHKITKRGQNVTFRCDPISEHNRLYWYRQTLGQGPEFLTYFQNEAQLEKSRLLSDRFSAERPKGSFSTLEIQRTEQGDSAMYLCASSTDSDNSPLHFGNGTRLTVT.

The rearrangement uses TRBV11-2 and TRBJ2-7, with 8 positions matching TRBD1. The germline V gene has CDR1 SGHAT and CDR2 FQNNGV. Trimming removed 4 bases from V and 4 bases from J; junction bases left unmatched: 3. The CDR3 covers 13 residues. This CDR3 reads CASSWGQAYEQYF. CDR3 DNA: TGTGCCAGCAGCTGGGGACAGGCTTACGAGCAGTACTTC.

The chain carries TRBV7-2 and TRBJ1-1; D is possibly TRBD1 (5 bases). The germline gives CDR1 SGHTA, CDR2 FQGNSA. V was shortened by 5 bases and J by 2 bases, with 15 bases between the two germline ends. CDR3 length: 15 residues. As DNA, the CDR3 is TGTGCCAGCAGCCCCCGGGGGGGGTCTAACACTGAAGCTTTCTTT. Its translation is CASSPRGGSNTEAFF. Using reference TRBV7-2 and TRBJ1-1 for the parts outside the CDR3, the full variable domain is GAGVSQSPSNKVTEKGKDVELRCDPISGHTALYWYRQSLGQGLEFLIYFQGNSAPDKSGLPSDRFSAERTGGSVSTLTIQRTQQEDSAVYLCASSPRGGSNTEAFFGQGTRLTVV.

This sequence joins TRBV9 and TRBJ2-3; 8 bases match TRBD2. The germline V gene encodes CDR1 SGDLS and CDR2 YYNGEE. V shed 3 bases and J 1 base; nucleotides not matched to a gene: 4. This CDR3 is built from 15 residues. Written as DNA, the CDR3 is TGTGCCAGCAGCGAAGCGGGAGTTGGCACAGATACGCAGTATTTT. It is translated as CASSEAGVGTDTQYF.

A note on this clone: At one end, the junction sequence differs from germline, possibly due to a read error. This rearrangement joins TRBV5-4 to TRBJ2-3, with 11 nucleotides matching TRBD2. The germline V gene encodes CDR1 SGHNT and CDR2 YYREEE (reference sequence). CDR3 length: 14 amino acids. The CDR3 protein is CASSLLAGGQVFLF. In DNA, the CDR3 is TGTGCCAGCAGCTTGTTAGCGGGAGGGCAAGTCTTCCTATTT. Together with reference TRBV5-4 and TRBJ2-3, the CDR3 gives the full variable domain: ETGVTQSPTHLIKTRGQQVTLRCSSQSGHNTVSWYQQALGQGPQFIFQYYREEENGRGNFPPRFSGLQFPNYSSELNVNALELDDSALYLCASSLLAGGQVFLFGPGTRLTVL.

The chain carries TRBV28 and TRBJ1-3; 8 bases align to TRBD1. The trim removed 5 bases at V and 0 bases at J, leaving 12 bases unmatched. Germline CDR1 is MDHEN and CDR2 is SYDVKM. This CDR3 has 18 residues. CDR3 sequence (DNA): TGTGCCAGCAGTCCGCCCGGGACAGGTACCTTCTCTGGAAACACCATATATTTT. Translating it yields CASSPPGTGTFSGNTIYF.

This chain links TRBV7-9 with TRBJ1-2; D is uncertain. V was shortened by 5 bases and J by 7 bases, with 14 bases between the two germline ends. Germline values: CDR1 SEHNR, CDR2 FQNEAQ (reference sequence). The CDR3 totals 13 residues. DNA of the CDR3: TGTGCCAGCAGCCTATCCCTGAATGGTGGCTACACCTTC. Translating it yields CASSLSLNGGYTF.

V is TRBV6-6 and J is TRBJ1-1; 11 bases are a match to TRBD1. The CDR3 sequence is 19 residues long. Germline V gives CDR1 MNHNY, CDR2 SVGAGI (reference sequence). J gave up 1 base and V 6 bases, and 16 bases lay outside the gene matches. The CDR3 region is CASSLEDRGRRSPNTEAFF. The CDR3 coding sequence is TGTGCCAGCAGCTTAGAGGACAGGGGGCGTCGATCCCCGAACACTGAAGCTTTCTTT.

The chain joins TRBV3-1 (or the pseudogene TRBV3-2) to TRBJ2-7; 12 bases agree with TRBD2. This CDR3 comprises 14 residues. Per the germline V gene, CDR1 is LGHDT and CDR2 is YNNKEL (reference sequence). Unmatched junction bases numbered 5, after V lost 4 bases and J lost 7 bases. The CDR3 protein is CASSRTTSGGEQYF. CDR3 bases: TGTGCCAGCAGCCGGACGACTAGCGGGGGAGAGCAGTACTTC.

The chain is built from TRBV6-5 and TRBJ2-2; D might be TRBD1 (6 bases). This CDR3 spans 14 amino acids. Germline values: CDR1 MNHEY, CDR2 SVGAGI. Trimming cost V 2 bases and J 7 bases, with 11 bases left between them. This chain's CDR3 is CASSYNRAGGELFF. DNA for the CDR3: TGTGCCAGCAGTTACAACAGGGCGGGCGGGGAGCTGTTTTTT.

The DNA of the CDR3 is TGTGCCTGGAGTAGGGGGGGGGCCAATCAGCCCCAGCATTTT. Translated, it gives CAWSRGGANQPQHF. The chain uses TRBV30 and TRBJ1-5; D possibly corresponds to TRBD1 (6 bases). Germline lookup yields CDR1 GTSNPN and CDR2 SVGIG (reference sequence). This CDR3 contains 14 residues. The ends were cut back, 2 bases at V and 3 bases at J, with 11 bases in the middle.